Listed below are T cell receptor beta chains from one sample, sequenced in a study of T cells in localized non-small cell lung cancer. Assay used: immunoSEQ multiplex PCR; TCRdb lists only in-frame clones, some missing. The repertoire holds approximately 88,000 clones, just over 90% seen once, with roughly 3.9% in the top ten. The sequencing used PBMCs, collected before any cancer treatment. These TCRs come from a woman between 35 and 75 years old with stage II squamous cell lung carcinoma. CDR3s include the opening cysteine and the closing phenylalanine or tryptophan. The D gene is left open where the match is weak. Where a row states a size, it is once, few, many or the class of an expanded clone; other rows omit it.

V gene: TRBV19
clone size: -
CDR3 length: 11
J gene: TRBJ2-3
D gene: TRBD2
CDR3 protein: CASSLGRVQYF
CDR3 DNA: TGTGCCAGTAGCCTCGGGAGGGTGCAGTATTTT

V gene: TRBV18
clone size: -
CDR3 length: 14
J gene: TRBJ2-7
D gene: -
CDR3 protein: CASSRAESSYEQYF
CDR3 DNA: TGTGCCAGCTCGCGCGCGGAAAGCTCCTACGAGCAGTACTTC

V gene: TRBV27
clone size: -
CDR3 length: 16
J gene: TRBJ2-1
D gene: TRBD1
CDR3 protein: CASSSSGTGKYNEQFF
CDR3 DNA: TGTGCCAGCAGTTCCTCGGGGACAGGGAAGTACAATGAGCAGTTCTTC

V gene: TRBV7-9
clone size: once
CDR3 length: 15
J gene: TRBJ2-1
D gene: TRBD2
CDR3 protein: CASSRQGGAGDEQFF
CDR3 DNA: TGTGCCAGCAGCCGCCAGGGTGGGGCGGGGGATGAGCAGTTCTTC

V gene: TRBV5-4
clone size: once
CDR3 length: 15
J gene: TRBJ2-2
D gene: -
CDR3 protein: CASSWAGSGTGELFF
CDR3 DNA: TGTGCCAGCAGCTGGGCAGGGTCGGGCACCGGGGAGCTGTTTTTT

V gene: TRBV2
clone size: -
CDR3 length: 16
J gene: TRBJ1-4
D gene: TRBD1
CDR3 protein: CASSVQGVLTNEKLFF
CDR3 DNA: TGTGCCAGCAGCGTTCAGGGGGTATTGACTAATGAAAAACTGTTTTTT

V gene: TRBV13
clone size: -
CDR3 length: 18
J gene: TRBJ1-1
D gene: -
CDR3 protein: CASTPRAGSGGLNTEAFF
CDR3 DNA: TGTGCCAGCACCCCCAGGGCCGGGAGTGGGGGGTTGAACACTGAAGCTTTCTTT

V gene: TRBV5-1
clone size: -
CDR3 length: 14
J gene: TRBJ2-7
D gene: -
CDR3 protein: CASSLGPTSYEQYF
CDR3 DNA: TGCGCCAGCAGCTTGGGGCCGACCTCCTACGAGCAGTACTTC

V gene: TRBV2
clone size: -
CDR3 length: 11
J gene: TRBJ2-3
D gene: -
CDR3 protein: CASSFTDTQYF
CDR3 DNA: TGTGCCAGCAGCTTCACAGATACGCAGTATTTT

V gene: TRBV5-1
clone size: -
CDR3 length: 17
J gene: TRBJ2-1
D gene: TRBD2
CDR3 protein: CASRLERGGSSYNEQFF
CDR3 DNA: TGCGCCAGCAGGTTAGAGCGGGGGGGCAGCTCCTACAATGAGCAGTTCTTC

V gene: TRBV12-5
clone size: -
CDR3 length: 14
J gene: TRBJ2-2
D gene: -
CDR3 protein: CASGPAGLPGELFF
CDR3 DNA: TGTGCTAGTGGCCCCGCAGGGTTGCCCGGGGAGCTGTTTTTT

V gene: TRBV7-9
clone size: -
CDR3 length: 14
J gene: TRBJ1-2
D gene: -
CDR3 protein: CASSLSGGGYGYTF
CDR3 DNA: TGTGCCAGCAGCTTATCTGGGGGTGGCTATGGCTACACCTTC

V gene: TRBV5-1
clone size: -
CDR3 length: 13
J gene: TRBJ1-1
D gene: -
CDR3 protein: CASSIGTKTEAFF
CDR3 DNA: TGCGCCAGCAGCATTGGGACGAAAACTGAAGCTTTCTTT

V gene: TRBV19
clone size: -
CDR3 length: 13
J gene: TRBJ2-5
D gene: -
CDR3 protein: CASSIARGETQYF
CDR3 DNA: TGTGCCAGTAGTATTGCTCGGGGAGAGACCCAGTACTTC

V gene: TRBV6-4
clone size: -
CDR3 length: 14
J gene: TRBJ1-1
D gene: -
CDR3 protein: CASRGGPTNTEAFF
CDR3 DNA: TGTGCCAGCAGGGGGGGTCCCACCAACACTGAAGCTTTCTTT

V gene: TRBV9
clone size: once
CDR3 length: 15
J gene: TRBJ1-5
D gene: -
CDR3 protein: CASSVGAGTAQPQHF
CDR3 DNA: TGTGCCAGCAGCGTAGGCGCAGGTACAGCTCAGCCCCAGCATTTT

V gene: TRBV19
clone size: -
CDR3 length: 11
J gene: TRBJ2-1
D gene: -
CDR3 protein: CASRLNNEQFF
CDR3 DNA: TGTGCCAGTAGACTCAACAATGAGCAGTTCTTC

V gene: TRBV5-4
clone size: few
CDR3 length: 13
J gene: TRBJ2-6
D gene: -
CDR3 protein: CASSVSGANVLTF
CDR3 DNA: TGTGCCAGCAGCGTCTCTGGGGCCAACGTCCTGACTTTC

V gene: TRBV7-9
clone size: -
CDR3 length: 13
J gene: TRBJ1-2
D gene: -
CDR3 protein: CASSFEIYYGYTF
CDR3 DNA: TGTGCCAGCAGCTTTGAGATTTACTATGGCTACACCTTC

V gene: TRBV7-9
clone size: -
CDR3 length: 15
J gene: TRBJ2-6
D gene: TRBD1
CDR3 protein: CASSGAGTGRNVLTF
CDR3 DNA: TGTGCCAGCAGCGGCGCCGGGACAGGGAGGAACGTCCTGACTTTC

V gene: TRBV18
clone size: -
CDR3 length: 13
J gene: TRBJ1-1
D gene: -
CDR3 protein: CASSRAGSTEAFF
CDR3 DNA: TGTGCCAGCTCACGGGCCGGCAGCACTGAAGCTTTCTTT

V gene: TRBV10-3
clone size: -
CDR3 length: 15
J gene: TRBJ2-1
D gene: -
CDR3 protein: CAISEVARSYNEQFF
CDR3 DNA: TGTGCCATCAGTGAGGTAGCTAGATCCTACAATGAGCAGTTCTTC

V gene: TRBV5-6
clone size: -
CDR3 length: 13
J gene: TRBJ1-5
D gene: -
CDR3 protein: CASSLGGGQPQHF
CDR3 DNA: TGTGCCAGCAGCTTGGGGGGGGGTCAGCCCCAGCATTTT

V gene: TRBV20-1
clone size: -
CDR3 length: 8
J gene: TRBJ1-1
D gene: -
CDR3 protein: CRITEAFF
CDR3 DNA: TGCAGGATAACTGAAGCTTTCTTT

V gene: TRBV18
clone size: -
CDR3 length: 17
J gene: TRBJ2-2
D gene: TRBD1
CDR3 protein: CASSPPGTGPYTGELFF
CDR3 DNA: TGTGCCAGCTCACCACCGGGGACAGGGCCCTACACCGGGGAGCTGTTTTTT

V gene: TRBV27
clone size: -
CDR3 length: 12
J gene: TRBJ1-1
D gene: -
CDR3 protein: CASKWGNTEAFF
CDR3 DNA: TGTGCCAGCAAGTGGGGGAACACTGAAGCTTTCTTT

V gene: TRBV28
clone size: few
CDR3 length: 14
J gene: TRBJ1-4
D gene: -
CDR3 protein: CASSGPLGNEKLFF
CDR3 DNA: TGTGCCAGCAGCGGGCCCTTGGGTAATGAAAAACTGTTTTTT

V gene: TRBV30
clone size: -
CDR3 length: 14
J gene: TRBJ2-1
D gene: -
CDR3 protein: CAWASRRIAPEQFF
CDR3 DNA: TGTGCCTGGGCCTCGAGACGGATAGCTCCTGAGCAGTTCTTC

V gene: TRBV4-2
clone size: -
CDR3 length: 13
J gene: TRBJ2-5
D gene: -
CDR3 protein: CASSQSLWETQYF
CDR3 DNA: TGTGCCAGCAGCCAAAGCCTCTGGGAGACCCAGTACTTC

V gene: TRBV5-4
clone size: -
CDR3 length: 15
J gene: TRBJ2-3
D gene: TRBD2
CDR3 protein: CASSLPTSGTDTQYF
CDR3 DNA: TGTGCCAGCAGCTTACCGACTAGCGGGACAGATACGCAGTATTTT

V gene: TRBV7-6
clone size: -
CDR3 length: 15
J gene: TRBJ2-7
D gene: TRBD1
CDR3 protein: CASSPGAGQGYEQYF
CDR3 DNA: TGTGCCAGCAGCCCAGGGGCGGGACAGGGCTACGAGCAGTACTTC

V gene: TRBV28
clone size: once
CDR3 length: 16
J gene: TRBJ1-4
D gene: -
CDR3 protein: CASSLSGPSLGEKLFF
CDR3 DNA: TGTGCCAGCAGTTTATCAGGTCCCAGCTTGGGGGAAAAACTGTTTTTT

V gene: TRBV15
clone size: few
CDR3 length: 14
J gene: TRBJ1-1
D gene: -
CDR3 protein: CATSRGRGDTEAFF
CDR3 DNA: TGTGCCACCAGCAGAGGTAGAGGTGACACTGAAGCTTTCTTT

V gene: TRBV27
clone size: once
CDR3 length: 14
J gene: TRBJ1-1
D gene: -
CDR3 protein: CASSLVSGATEAFF
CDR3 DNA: TGTGCCAGCAGTTTAGTGTCCGGGGCCACTGAAGCTTTCTTT

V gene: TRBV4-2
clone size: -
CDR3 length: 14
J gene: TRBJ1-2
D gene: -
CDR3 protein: CASGTRFSNYGYTF
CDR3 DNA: TGTGCCAGCGGGACTCGTTTTTCTAACTATGGCTACACCTTC